The table lists the clone carrying this TCR beta chain with a few counts. The source of the sample is a study of blood T cells in healthy people across ages. Next came a second PCR, run for about 7 to 12 cycles, which used a sample-barcoded 5' primer along with a J-beta primer mix. One entry per CDR3 protein results from TCRdb running MiXCR on the 5' RACE reads. The sample has 780,000 or so distinct CDR3 sequences; approximately 60% are singletons. Sequenced input: blood. The clonotype was recovered from a man aged 35 to 55 in good health.

The CDR3 here is CASRPTGTTEAFF. The CDR3, as DNA: TGTGCCAGCAGACCTACCGGGACCACTGAAGCTTTCTTT. This chain uses TRBV12-3 or TRBV12-4 with TRBJ1-1, with a weak D call TRBD1 (5 bases). Deletions cut 6 bases from V and 4 bases from J, with 12 bases between. CDR3 length equals 13 residues.